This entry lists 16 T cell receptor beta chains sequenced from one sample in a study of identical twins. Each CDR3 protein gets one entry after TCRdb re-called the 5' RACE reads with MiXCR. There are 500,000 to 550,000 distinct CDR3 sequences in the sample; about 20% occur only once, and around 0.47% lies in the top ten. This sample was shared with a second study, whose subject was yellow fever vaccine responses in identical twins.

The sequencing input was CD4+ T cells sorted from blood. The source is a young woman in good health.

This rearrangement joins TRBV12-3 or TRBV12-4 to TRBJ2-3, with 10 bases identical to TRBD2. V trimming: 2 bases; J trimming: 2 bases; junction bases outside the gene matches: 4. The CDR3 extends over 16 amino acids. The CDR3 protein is CASSLRTSGNTDTQYF. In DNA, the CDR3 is TGTGCCAGCAGTTTAAGAACTAGCGGGAACACAGATACGCAGTATTTT.

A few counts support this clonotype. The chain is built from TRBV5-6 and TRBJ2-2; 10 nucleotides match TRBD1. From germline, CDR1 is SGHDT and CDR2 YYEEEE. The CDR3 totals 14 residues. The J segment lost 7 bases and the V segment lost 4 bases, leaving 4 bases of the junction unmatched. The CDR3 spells CASSEDRGVGELFF. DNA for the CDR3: TGTGCCAGCAGCGAGGACAGGGGGGTCGGGGAGCTGTTTTTT.

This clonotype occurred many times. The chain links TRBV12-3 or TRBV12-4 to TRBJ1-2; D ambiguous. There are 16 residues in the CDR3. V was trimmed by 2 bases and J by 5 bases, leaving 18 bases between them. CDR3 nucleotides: TGTGCCAGCAGTTTACCCTCCCTGCCGGGGTCTTATGGCTACACCTTC. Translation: CASSLPSLPGSYGYTF.

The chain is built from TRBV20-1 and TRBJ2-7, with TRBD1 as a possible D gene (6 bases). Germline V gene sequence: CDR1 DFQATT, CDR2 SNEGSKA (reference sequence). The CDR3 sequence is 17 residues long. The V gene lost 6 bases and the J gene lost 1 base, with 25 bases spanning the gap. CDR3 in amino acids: CSAYRDRSSILSYEQYF. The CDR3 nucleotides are TGCAGTGCCTACCGAGACAGGAGCTCCATTTTGTCCTACGAGCAGTACTTC.

The CDR3 region has the DNA TGTGCCAGCATTAGGGGCGGGGGGGGCTCCTACAATGAGCAGTTCTTC. This translates into CASIRGGGGSYNEQFF. The chain recombines TRBV6-2 or TRBV6-3 with TRBJ2-1; the match to TRBD2 covers 9 bases. CDR1 MNHEY and CDR2 SVGEGT come from the germline V gene. The CDR3 length is 16 residues. V lost 7 bases to trimming and J lost 0 bases; unmatched junction nucleotides: 7.

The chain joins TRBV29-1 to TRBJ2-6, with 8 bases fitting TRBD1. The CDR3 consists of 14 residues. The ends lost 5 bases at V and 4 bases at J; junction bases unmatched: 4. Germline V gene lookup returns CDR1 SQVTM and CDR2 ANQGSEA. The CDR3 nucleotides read TGCAGCGTTACGACAGGGGTCGGGGCCAACGTCCTGACTTTC. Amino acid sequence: CSVTTGVGANVLTF. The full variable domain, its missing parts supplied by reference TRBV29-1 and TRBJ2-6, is SAVISQKPSRDICQRGTSLTIQCQVDSQVTMMFWYRQQPGQSLTLIATANQGSEATYESGFVIDKFPISRPNLTFSTLTVSNMSPEDSSIYLCSVTTGVGANVLTFGAGSRLTVL.

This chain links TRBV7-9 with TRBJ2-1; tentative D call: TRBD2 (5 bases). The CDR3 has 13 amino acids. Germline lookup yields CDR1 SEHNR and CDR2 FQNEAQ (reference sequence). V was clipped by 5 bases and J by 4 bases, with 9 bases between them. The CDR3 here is CASSPWTYNEQFF. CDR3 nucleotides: TGTGCCAGCAGCCCTTGGACTTACAATGAGCAGTTCTTC.

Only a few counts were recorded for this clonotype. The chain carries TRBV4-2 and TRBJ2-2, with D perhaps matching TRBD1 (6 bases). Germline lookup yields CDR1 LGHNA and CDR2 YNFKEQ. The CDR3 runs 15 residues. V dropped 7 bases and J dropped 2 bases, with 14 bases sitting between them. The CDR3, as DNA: TGTGCCAGCACCCTACGGACAGAAAACACCGGGGAGCTGTTTTTT. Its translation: CASTLRTENTGELFF.

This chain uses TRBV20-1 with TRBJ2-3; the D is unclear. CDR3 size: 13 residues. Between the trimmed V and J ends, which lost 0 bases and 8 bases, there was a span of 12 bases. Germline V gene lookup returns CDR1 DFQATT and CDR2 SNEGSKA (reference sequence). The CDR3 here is CSARDLRRFTQYF. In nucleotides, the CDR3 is TGCAGTGCTAGAGATCTACGGAGATTTACGCAGTATTTT.

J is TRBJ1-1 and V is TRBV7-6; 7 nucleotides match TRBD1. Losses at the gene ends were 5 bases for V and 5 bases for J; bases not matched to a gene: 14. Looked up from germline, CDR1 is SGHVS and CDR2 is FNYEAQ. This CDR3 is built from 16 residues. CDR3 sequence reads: CASSPPRRAGGTEAFF. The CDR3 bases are TGTGCCAGCAGCCCCCCCCGGAGGGCAGGGGGGACTGAAGCTTTCTTT.

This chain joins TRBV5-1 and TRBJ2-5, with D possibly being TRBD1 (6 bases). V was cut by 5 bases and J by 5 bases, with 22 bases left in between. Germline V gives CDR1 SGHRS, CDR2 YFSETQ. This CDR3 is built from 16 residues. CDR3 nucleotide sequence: TGCGCCAGCAGTCTCTGGAATAACAGGGATTCGGAGACCCAGTACTTC. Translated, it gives CASSLWNNRDSETQYF.

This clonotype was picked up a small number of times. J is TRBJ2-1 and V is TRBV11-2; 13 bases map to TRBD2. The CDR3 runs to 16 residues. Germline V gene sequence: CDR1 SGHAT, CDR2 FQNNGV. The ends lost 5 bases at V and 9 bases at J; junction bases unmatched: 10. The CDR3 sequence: CASSPTGTSGVGEQFF. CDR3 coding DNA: TGTGCCAGCAGCCCAACCGGGACTAGCGGGGTCGGTGAGCAGTTCTTC.

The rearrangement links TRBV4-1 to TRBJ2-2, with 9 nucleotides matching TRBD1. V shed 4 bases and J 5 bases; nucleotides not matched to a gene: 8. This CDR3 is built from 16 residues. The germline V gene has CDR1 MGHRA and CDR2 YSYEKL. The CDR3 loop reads CASSLTAGQGTGELFF. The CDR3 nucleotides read TGCGCCAGCAGCCTTACTGCGGGACAGGGTACCGGGGAGCTGTTTTTT.

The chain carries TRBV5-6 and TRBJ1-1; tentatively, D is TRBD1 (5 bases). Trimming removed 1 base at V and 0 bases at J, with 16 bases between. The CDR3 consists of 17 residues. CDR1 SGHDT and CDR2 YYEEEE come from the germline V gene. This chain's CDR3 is CASSLLGPAGLNTEAFF. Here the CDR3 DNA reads TGTGCCAGCAGCTTGTTGGGGCCTGCGGGCCTGAACACTGAAGCTTTCTTT.

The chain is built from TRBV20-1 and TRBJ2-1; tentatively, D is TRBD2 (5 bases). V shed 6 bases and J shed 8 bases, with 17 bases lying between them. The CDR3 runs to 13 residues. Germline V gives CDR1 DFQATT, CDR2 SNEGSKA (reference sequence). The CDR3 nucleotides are TGCAGTGCCGTAGTTTGGGAGTTCGATGAGCAGTTCTTC. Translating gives CSAVVWEFDEQFF.

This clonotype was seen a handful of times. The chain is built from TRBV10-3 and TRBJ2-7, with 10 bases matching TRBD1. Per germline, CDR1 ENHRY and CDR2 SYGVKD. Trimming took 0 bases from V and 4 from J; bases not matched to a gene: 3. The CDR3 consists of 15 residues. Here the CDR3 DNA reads TGTGCCATCAGTGAGTCCCCGGGACAGGGGTACGAGCAGTACTTC. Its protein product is CAISESPGQGYEQYF.